The source of this T cell receptor (beta chain) is a study of blood T cell repertoires in COVID-19. Study information: Nucleic acid was either cDNA or gDNA, and it came from T cells, B-cell-depleted T cells, or PBMCs.

Original processing methods: Amplification with reference gene primers provided the estimates of nucleated cell counts. TCRdb keeps only in-frame clones here, not all; method: immunoSEQ multiplex PCR. The V and J calls and clone size are taken from that table; D and trimming were inferred from the DNA. The table records tens of thousands of clones, 80% to 90% of them present only once. CDR1 is SQVTM and CDR2 is ANQGSEA in the germline V gene. The V gene end was trimmed by 0 bases and the J gene end by 7 bases; junction bases not matched to a gene: 9. The CDR3 has 14 residues. The receptor's source is a man in his fifties with active COVID-19. This chain uses TRBV29-1 with TRBJ2-7, with 7 bases identical to TRBD1. Sequenced sample: peripheral blood. DNA for the CDR3: TGCAGCGTTGAAGATCAACAGGGGTTTGGAGAGCAGTACTTC. This gives the protein CSVEDQQGFGEQYF.